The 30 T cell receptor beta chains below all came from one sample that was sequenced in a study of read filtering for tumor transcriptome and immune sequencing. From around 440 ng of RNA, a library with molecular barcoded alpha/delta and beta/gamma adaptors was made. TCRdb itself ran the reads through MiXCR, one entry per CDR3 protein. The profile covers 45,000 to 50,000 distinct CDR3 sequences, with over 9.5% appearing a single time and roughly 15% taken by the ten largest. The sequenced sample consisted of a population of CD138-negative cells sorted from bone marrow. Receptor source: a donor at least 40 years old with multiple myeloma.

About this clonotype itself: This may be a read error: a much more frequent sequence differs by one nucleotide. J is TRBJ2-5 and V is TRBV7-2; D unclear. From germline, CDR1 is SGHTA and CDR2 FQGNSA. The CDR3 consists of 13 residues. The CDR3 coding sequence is TGTGCCATCAGCTTAGGCAGGCAAGAGACCCAGTACTTC. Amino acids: CAISLGRQETQYF. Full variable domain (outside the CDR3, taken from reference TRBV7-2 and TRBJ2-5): GAGVSQSPSNKVTEKGKDVELRCDPISGHTALYWYRQSLGQGLEFLIYFQGNSAPDKSGLPSDRFSAERTGGSVSTLTIQRTQQEDSAVYLCAISLGRQETQYFGPGTRLLVL.

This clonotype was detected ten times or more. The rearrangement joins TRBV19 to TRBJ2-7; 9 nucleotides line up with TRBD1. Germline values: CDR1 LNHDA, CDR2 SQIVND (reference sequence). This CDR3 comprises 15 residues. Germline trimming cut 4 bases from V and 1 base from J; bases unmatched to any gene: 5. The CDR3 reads CASSTAGTGSYEQYF. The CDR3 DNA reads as TGTGCCAGTAGTACCGCCGGGACAGGGTCCTACGAGCAGTACTTC.

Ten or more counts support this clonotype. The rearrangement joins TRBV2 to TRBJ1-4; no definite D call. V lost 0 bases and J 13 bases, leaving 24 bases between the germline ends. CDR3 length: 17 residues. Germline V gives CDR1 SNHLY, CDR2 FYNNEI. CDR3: CASSEATGNLKQRGLFF. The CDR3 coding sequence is TGTGCCAGCAGTGAAGCGACCGGAAACTTAAAACAACGAGGACTGTTTTTT.

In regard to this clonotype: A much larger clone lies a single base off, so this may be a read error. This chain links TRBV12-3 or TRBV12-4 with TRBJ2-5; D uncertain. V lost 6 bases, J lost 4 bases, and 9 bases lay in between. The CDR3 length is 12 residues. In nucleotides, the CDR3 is TGTGCCAGCAGCGTGAACGGAGAGACCCAGTACTTC. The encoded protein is CASSVNGETQYF.

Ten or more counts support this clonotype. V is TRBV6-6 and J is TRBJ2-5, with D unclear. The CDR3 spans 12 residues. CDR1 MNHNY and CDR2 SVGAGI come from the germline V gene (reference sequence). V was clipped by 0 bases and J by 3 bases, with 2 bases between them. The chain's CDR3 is CASSYSKETQYF. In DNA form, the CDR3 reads TGTGCCAGCAGTTACTCAAAAGAGACCCAGTACTTC.

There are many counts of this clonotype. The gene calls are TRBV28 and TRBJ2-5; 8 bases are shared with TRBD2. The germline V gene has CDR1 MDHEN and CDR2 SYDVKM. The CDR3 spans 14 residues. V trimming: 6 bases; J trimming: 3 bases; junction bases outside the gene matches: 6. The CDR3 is CASRTGGPEETQYF. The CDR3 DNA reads TGTGCCAGCAGGACGGGAGGGCCGGAAGAGACCCAGTACTTC.

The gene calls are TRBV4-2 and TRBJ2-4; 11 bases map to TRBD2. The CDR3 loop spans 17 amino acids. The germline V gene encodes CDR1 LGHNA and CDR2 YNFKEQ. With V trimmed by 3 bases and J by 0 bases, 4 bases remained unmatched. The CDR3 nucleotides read TGTGCCAGCAGCCATACTAGCGGGGGTACAGCCAAAAACATTCAGTACTTC. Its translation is CASSHTSGGTAKNIQYF.

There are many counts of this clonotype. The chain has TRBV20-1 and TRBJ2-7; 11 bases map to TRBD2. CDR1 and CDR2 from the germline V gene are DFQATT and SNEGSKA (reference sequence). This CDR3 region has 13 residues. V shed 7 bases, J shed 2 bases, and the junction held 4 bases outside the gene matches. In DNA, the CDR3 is TGCAGTGTTATAGCGGGAGGGGCCTACGAGCAGTACTTC. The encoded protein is CSVIAGGAYEQYF.

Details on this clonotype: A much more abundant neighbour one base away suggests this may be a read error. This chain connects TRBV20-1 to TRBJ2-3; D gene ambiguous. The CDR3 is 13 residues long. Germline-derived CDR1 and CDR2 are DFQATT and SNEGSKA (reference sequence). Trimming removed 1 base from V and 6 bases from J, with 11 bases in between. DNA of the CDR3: TGCAGTGCTAGAGCACCCCGCGAGGATACGCAGTATTTT. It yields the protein CSARAPREDTQYF.

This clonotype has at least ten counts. The chain's CDR3 is CASSRGNWETQYF. In nucleotides, the CDR3 is TGTGCCAGCAGTAGGGGAAATTGGGAGACCCAGTACTTC. The gene calls are TRBV27 and TRBJ2-5; possible D gene TRBD1, 5 bases. The CDR3 is 13 amino acids. The germline V and J ends were trimmed by 5 bases and 5 bases, with 12 bases remaining between them. Germline V gene lookup returns CDR1 MNHEY and CDR2 SMNVEV (reference sequence).

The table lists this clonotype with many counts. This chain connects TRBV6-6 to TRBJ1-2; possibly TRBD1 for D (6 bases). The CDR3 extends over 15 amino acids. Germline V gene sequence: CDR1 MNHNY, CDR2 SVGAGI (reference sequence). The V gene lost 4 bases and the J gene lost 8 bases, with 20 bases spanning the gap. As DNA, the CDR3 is TGTGCCAGCAGTTTGACAGGTTCCCCCTTCGGCGGCTACACCTTC. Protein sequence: CASSLTGSPFGGYTF.

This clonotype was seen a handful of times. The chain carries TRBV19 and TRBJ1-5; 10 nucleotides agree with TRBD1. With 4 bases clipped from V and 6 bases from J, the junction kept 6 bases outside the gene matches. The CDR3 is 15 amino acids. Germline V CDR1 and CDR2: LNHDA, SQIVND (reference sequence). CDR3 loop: CASSTLDRGSQPQHF. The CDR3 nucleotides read TGTGCCAGTAGTACCCTGGACAGGGGGAGTCAGCCCCAGCATTTT.

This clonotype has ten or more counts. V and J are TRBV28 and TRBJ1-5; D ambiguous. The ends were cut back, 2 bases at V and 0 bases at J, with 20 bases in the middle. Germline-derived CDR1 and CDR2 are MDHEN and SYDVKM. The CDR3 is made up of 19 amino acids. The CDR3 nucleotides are TGTGCCAGCAGTTTAAGCGGGCGGGGAGGAGGGTATAGCAATCAGCCCCAGCATTTT. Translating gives CASSLSGRGGGYSNQPQHF.

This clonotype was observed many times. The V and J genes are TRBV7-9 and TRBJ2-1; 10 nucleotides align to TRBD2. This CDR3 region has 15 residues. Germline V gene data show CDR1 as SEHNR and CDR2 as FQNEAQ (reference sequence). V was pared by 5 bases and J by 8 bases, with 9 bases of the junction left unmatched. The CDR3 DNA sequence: TGTGCCAGCAGCGACGGACTAGCGGTCATGGATGAGCAGTTCTTC. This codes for CASSDGLAVMDEQFF.

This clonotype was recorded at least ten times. CDR3 coding DNA: TGTGCCCGGGGCTGGACGAACACCGGGGAGCTGTTTTTT. It is translated as CARGWTNTGELFF. This sequence joins TRBV30 and TRBJ2-2; D assignment may be TRBD1 or TRBD2 (5 bases each). Trimming cost V 8 bases and J 0 bases, with 10 bases left between them. CDR1 and CDR2 from the germline V gene are GTSNPN and SVGIG (reference sequence). The CDR3 runs 13 residues.

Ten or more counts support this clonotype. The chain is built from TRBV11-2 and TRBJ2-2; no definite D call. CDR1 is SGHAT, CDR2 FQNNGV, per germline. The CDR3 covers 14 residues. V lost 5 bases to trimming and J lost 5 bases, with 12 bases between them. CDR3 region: CASSPKRETGELFF. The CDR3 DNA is TGTGCCAGCAGCCCAAAGCGCGAAACCGGGGAGCTGTTTTTT. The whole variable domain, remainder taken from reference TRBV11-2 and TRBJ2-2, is EAGVAQSPRYKIIEKRQSVAFWCNPISGHATLYWYQQILGQGPKLLIQFQNNGVVDDSQLPKDRFSAERLKGVDSTLKIQPAKLEDSAVYLCASSPKRETGELFFGEGSRLTVL.

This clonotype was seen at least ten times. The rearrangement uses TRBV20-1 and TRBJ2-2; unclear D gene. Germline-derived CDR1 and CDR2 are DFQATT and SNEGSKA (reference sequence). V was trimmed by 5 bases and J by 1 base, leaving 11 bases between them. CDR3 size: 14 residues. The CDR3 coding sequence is TGCAGTGCTGGCGACCCCCGGAACACCGGGGAGCTGTTTTTT. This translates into CSAGDPRNTGELFF.

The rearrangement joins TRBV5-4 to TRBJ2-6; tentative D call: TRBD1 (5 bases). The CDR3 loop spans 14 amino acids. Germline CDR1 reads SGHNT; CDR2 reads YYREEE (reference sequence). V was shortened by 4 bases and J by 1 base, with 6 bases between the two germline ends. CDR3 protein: CASSGQSGANVLTF. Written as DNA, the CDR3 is TGTGCCAGCAGCGGACAATCTGGGGCCAACGTCCTGACTTTC.

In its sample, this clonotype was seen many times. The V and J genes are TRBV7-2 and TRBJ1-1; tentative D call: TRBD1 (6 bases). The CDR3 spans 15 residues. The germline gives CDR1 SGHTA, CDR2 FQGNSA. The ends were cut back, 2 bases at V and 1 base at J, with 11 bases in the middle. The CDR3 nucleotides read TGTGCCAGCAGCTTATTGGGGGCACGGAACACTGAAGCTTTCTTT. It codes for CASSLLGARNTEAFF.

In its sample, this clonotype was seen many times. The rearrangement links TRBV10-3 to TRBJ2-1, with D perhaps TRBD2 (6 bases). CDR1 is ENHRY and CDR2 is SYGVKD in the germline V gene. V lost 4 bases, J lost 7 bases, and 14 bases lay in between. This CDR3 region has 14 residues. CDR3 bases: TGTGCCATCAGTGGCGGGACTGTTAATAATGAGCAGTTCTTC. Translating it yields CAISGGTVNNEQFF.

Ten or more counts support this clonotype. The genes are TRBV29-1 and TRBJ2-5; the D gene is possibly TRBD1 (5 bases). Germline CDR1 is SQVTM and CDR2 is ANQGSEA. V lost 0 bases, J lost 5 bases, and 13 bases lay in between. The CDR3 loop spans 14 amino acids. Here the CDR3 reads CSVEEGEGFETQYF. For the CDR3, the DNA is TGCAGCGTTGAAGAAGGGGAAGGGTTTGAGACCCAGTACTTC.

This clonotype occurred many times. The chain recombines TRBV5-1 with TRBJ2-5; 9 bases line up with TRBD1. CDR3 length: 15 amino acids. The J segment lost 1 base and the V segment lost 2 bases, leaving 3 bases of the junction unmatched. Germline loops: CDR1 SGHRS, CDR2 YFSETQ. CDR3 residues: CASSFYRGPQETQYF. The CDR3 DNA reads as TGCGCCAGCAGCTTCTACAGGGGGCCCCAAGAGACCCAGTACTTC.

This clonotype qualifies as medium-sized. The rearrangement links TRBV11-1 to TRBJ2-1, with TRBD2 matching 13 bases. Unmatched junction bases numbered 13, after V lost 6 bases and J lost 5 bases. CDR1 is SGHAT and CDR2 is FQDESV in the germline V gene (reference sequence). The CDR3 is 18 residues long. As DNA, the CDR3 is TGTGCCAGCAGGACTGGACTAGCGGGAGCCGCTAGGAACAATGAGCAGTTCTTC. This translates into CASRTGLAGAARNNEQFF.

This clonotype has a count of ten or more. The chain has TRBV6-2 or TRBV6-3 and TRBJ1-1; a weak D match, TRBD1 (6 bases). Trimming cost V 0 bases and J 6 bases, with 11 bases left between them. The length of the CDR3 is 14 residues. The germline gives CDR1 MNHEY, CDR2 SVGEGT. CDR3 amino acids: CASSYSRGFAEAFF. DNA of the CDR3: TGTGCCAGCAGTTACTCGAGGGGGTTTGCTGAAGCTTTCTTT.

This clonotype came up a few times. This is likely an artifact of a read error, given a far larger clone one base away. The CDR3 sequence: CASSFLELAGGYEFF. The CDR3 DNA reads as TGTGCCAGCAGCTTCTTGGAGCTAGCGGGAGGCTACGAGTTCTTC. This chain uses TRBV7-6 with TRBJ2-1; 11 bases match TRBD2. CDR3 length: 15 residues. Germline CDR1 is SGHVS and CDR2 is FNYEAQ. The junction had 12 bases not matched to a gene; V was cut back by 3 bases and J by 14 bases. Complete variable domain (other parts from reference TRBV7-6 and TRBJ2-1): GAGVSQSPRYKVTKRGQDVALRCDPISGHVSLYWYRQALGQGPEFLTYFNYEAQQDKSGLPNDRFSAERPEGSISTLTIQRTEQRDSAMYRCASSFLELAGGYEFFGPGTRLTVL.

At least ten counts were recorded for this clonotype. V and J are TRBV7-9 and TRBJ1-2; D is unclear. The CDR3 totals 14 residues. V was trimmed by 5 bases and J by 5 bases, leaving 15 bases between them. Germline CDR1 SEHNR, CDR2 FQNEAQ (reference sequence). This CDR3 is CASSQSSSSYGYTF. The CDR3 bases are TGTGCCAGCAGCCAATCGAGTAGCTCTTATGGCTACACCTTC.

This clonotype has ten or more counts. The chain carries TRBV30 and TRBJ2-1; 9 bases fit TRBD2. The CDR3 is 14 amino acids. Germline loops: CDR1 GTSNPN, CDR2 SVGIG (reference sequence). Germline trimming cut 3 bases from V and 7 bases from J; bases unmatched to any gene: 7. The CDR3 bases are TGTGCCTGGAGCGCGGGAGGGCCGGGTAATGAGCAGTTCTTC. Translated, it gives CAWSAGGPGNEQFF.

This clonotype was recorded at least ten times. This CDR3 is CASSPPGVYEQYF. The CDR3 DNA reads as TGTGCCAGCTCACCACCGGGGGTCTACGAGCAGTACTTC. This chain joins TRBV18 and TRBJ2-7; D tentatively fits TRBD1 or TRBD2 (5 bases each). The CDR3 contains 13 residues. Trimming took 0 bases from V and 3 from J, leaving 6 bases between them. Germline values: CDR1 KGHSH, CDR2 LQKENI. Filled out from reference TRBV18 and TRBJ2-7, the complete variable domain reads NAGVMQNPRHLVRRRGQEARLRCSPMKGHSHVYWYRQLPEEGLKFMVYLQKENIIDESGMPKERFSAEFPKEGPSILRIQQVVRGDSAAYFCASSPPGVYEQYFGPGTRLTVT.

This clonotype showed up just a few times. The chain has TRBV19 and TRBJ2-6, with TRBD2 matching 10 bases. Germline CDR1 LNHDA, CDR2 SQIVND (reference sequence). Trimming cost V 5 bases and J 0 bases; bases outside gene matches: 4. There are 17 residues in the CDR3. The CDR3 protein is CASSLLAGYSGANVLTF. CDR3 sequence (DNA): TGTGCCAGTAGTTTACTAGCGGGATACTCTGGGGCCAACGTCCTGACTTTC. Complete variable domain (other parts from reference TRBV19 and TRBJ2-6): DGGITQSPKYLFRKEGQNVTLSCEQNLNHDAMYWYRQDPGQGLRLIYYSQIVNDFQKGDIAEGYSVSREKKESFPLTVTSAQKNPTAFYLCASSLLAGYSGANVLTFGAGSRLTVL.

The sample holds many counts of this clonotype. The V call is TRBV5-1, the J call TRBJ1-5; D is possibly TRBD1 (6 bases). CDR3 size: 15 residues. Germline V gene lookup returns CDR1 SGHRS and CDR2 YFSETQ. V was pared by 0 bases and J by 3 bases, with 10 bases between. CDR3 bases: TGCGCCAGCAGCTTGGCAGGGGCCTCCAATCAGCCCCAGCATTTT. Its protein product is CASSLAGASNQPQHF.